Here is one TCR beta chain with its context. The sample comes from a study of blood T cell repertoires in COVID-19. V was cut by 11 bases and J by 4 bases, with 15 bases left in between. This CDR3 is built from 13 residues. CDR1 is LNHDA, CDR2 SQIVND, per germline (reference sequence). The protocol was immunoSEQ multiplex PCR, while the TCRdb copy is restricted to in-frame clones and leaves out a portion. In the table there are roughly 85,000 clones, about nine tenths of which are singletons. The sequence was collected from a man in his fifties or sixties with active or convalescent COVID-19. This chain joins TRBV19 and TRBJ2-1; maybe TRBD1 (6 bases). The sequencing sample was made of peripheral blood. This CDR3 is CASGTSTYNEQFF. For the CDR3, the DNA is TGTGCCTCCGGGACATCCACTTACAATGAGCAGTTCTTC.